The 17 T cell receptor beta chains below all came from one sample that was sequenced in a study of blood T cell repertoires in COVID-19. Libraries were prepared by immunoSEQ multiplex PCR; TCRdb keeps only in-frame clonotypes and omits some of them. The sample lists hundreds of thousands of clones; 85% to 90% were seen once. Source material: PBMCs or T cells enriched from blood (not recorded which). Every receptor here comes from a man aged 30-40 years who had recovered from COVID-19.

CDR3 residues: CASSQTGGFPTQYF. CDR3 coding DNA: TGCGCCAGCAGCCAAACTGGCGGTTTCCCGACCCAGTACTTC. The J gene is TRBJ2-5, the V gene TRBV4-1; D is uncertain. Germline loops: CDR1 MGHRA, CDR2 YSYEKL. V was shortened by 2 bases and J by 7 bases, with 14 bases between the two germline ends. CDR3 length: 14 amino acids.

The chain uses TRBV7-6 and TRBJ1-6; D unclear. The germline gives CDR1 SGHVS, CDR2 FNYEAQ. The V gene lost 5 bases and the J gene lost 13 bases, with 15 bases spanning the gap. The CDR3 is made up of 13 amino acids. The CDR3 is CASSPAEGSPLHF. For the CDR3, the DNA is TGTGCCAGCAGCCCTGCGGAAGGGAGCCCCCTCCACTTT.

V is TRBV6-5 and J is TRBJ1-1, with D tentatively TRBD1 (5 bases). V lost 7 bases to trimming and J lost 5 bases, with 17 bases between them. The germline V gene has CDR1 MNHEY and CDR2 SVGAGI. The CDR3 sequence is 14 residues long. CDR3 in DNA: TGTGCCAGCACAGTGCAGGGATTTGGAACTGAAGCTTTCTTT. As protein: CASTVQGFGTEAFF.

This clone was counted only a few times. V is TRBV5-1 and J is TRBJ1-6, with no clear D. This CDR3 region has 14 residues. CDR1 and CDR2 from the germline V gene are SGHRS and YFSETQ. The ends were cut back, 2 bases at V and 9 bases at J, with 12 bases in the middle. CDR3 loop: CASSFSNVGSPLHF. Written as DNA, the CDR3 is TGCGCCAGCAGCTTTAGTAATGTTGGTTCACCCCTCCACTTT. Variable domain in full (rest from reference TRBV5-1 and TRBJ1-6): KAGVTQTPRYLIKTRGQQVTLSCSPISGHRSVSWYQQTPGQGLQFLFEYFSETQRNKGNFPGRFSGRQFSNSRSEMNVSTLELGDSALYLCASSFSNVGSPLHFGNGTRLTVT.

This sequence joins TRBV9 and TRBJ1-2; unclear D gene. Trimming stripped 1 base from V and 0 bases from J, with 16 bases between. Germline V gene data show CDR1 as SGDLS and CDR2 as YYNGEE. CDR3 size: 17 residues. The DNA for the CDR3 is TGTGCCAGCAGCGTATCCCCATCCCAATACACTAACTATGGCTACACCTTC. Amino acid sequence: CASSVSPSQYTNYGYTF.

This clone was found once. The gene calls are TRBV5-6 and TRBJ2-1, with 9 bases fitting TRBD2. The germline V gene has CDR1 SGHDT and CDR2 YYEEEE. V shed 1 base, J shed 2 bases, and the junction held 4 bases outside the gene matches. The CDR3 runs 16 residues. In DNA, the CDR3 is TGTGCCAGCAGCTTGATAGCGGGAGTCGCCTACAATGAGCAGTTCTTC. Translating gives CASSLIAGVAYNEQFF.

The rearrangement uses TRBV28 and TRBJ1-5; 7 bases are shared with TRBD1. The CDR3 totals 13 residues. The trim removed 7 bases at V and 6 bases at J, leaving 6 bases unmatched. Germline loops: CDR1 MDHEN, CDR2 SYDVKM. CDR3 amino acids: CASNPGGSQPQHF. In nucleotides, the CDR3 is TGTGCCAGCAACCCAGGGGGAAGTCAGCCCCAGCATTTT.

This chain links TRBV10-3 with TRBJ2-7; D gene unclear. The CDR3 has 13 residues. Trimming took 10 bases from V and 3 from J, leaving 16 bases between them. The V gene's germline CDR1 is ENHRY and CDR2 SYGVKD. The CDR3 DNA reads TGTGCCACAAAATTACCGGTCGACTACGAGCAGTACTTC. It translates to CATKLPVDYEQYF.

The chain carries TRBV27 and TRBJ2-7; 8 nucleotides line up with TRBD1. Germline V lookup: CDR1 MNHEY, CDR2 SMNVEV (reference sequence). The CDR3 contains 16 residues. With 8 bases clipped from V and 4 bases from J, the junction kept 16 bases outside the gene matches. The chain's CDR3 is CASQEEPGGGIYEQYF. Written as DNA, the CDR3 is TGTGCCAGCCAAGAGGAGCCAGGGGGCGGAATTTACGAGCAGTACTTC.

In nucleotides, the CDR3 is TGTGCCAGCAGTTTTGCGGGACAGGCCTACGAGCAGTACTTC. This gives the protein CASSFAGQAYEQYF. The chain employs TRBV27 and TRBJ2-7, with 8 bases matching TRBD1. The CDR3 is 14 amino acids. V shed 3 bases and J 2 bases; nucleotides not matched to a gene: 3. Per germline, CDR1 MNHEY and CDR2 SMNVEV (reference sequence).

V and J are TRBV7-9 and TRBJ1-2, with D possibly being TRBD1 (6 bases). CDR1 and CDR2 from the germline V gene are SEHNR and FQNEAQ (reference sequence). The CDR3 extends over 14 amino acids. V was trimmed by 4 bases and J by 4 bases, leaving 13 bases between them. Written as DNA, the CDR3 is TGTGCCAGCAGCTCCGGGACAACCGGCTATGGCTACACCTTC. Translating it yields CASSSGTTGYGYTF.

This clone came up a few times. The rearrangement joins TRBV27 to TRBJ2-1; TRBD2 aligns across 9 bases. Germline V CDR1 and CDR2: MNHEY, SMNVEV (reference sequence). V shed 6 bases, J shed 0 bases, and the junction held 3 bases outside the gene matches. This CDR3 is 15 amino acids long. The CDR3 spells CASRLAGSSYNEQFF. CDR3 nucleotide sequence: TGTGCCAGCAGACTAGCGGGTAGCTCCTACAATGAGCAGTTCTTC.

A single count supports this clone. This chain connects TRBV4-2 to TRBJ1-1, with TRBD1 as a possible D gene (6 bases). Germline V lookup: CDR1 LGHNA, CDR2 YNFKEQ. V dropped 3 bases and J dropped 1 base, with 6 bases sitting between them. The CDR3 totals 13 residues. CDR3 DNA: TGTGCCAGCAGCCAGACAGGGAACACTGAAGCTTTCTTT. Translated: CASSQTGNTEAFF.

This clone was detected only once. The rearrangement uses TRBV18 and TRBJ2-3; TRBD2 aligns across 9 bases. The CDR3 sequence is 15 residues long. Germline V gene data show CDR1 as KGHSH and CDR2 as LQKENI. With 3 bases clipped from V and 5 bases from J, the junction kept 6 bases outside the gene matches. The DNA of the CDR3 is TGTGCCAGCTCACCTGCGAGCGGGGGGCTAGATACGCAGTATTTT. The encoded protein is CASSPASGGLDTQYF.

This sequence joins TRBV5-1 and TRBJ2-3; 7 nucleotides align to TRBD1. This CDR3 region has 15 residues. After removal of 4 bases from V and 0 bases from J, the junction contained 5 bases not matched to a gene. CDR1 and CDR2 from the germline V gene are SGHRS and YFSETQ. CDR3 DNA sequence: TGCGCCAGCAGCGGGGCACAGGGGAGCACAGATACGCAGTATTTT. Protein product: CASSGAQGSTDTQYF.

This chain links TRBV7-2 with TRBJ2-1; D is unresolved. Germline lookup yields CDR1 SGHTA and CDR2 FQGNSA. Between the trimmed V and J ends, which lost 6 bases and 8 bases, there was a span of 11 bases. The CDR3 contains 12 residues. The CDR3 loop reads CASSTVFDEQFF. The CDR3 nucleotides read TGTGCCAGCAGTACGGTTTTTGATGAGCAGTTCTTC.

The chain couples TRBV6-5 to TRBJ2-7; D possibly corresponds to TRBD1 (5 bases). The germline V gene has CDR1 MNHEY and CDR2 SVGAGI. CDR3 length: 14 amino acids. V lost 1 base, J lost 3 bases, and 10 bases lay in between. The CDR3 DNA follows: TGTGCCAGCAGTTACTATTCCGGACACTACGAGCAGTACTTC. This translates into CASSYYSGHYEQYF.